The TCR delta chain under discussion was sequenced for a study of gamma-delta T cells after stem cell transplantation. TCRdb reprocessed the RT-PCR reads using CATT. The sample records 11,000 or so delta-chain clones, 38% being singletons. This clone was seen a handful of times. The CDR3 loop spans 20 amino acids. V was clipped by 2 bases and J by 2 bases; unmatched bases: 16. Germline V lookup: CDR1 TSWWSYY, CDR2 QGS. This receptor was taken from a human donor. It is not recorded whose cells these are; they may come from a transplant donor. The sequencing sample was made of gamma-delta T cells. V and J are TRDV1 and TRDJ1, with 11 bases fitting TRDD3. The CDR3 here is CALGEFPSYWGIERTDKLIF. In DNA form, the CDR3 reads TGTGCTCTTGGGGAATTTCCTTCGTACTGGGGGATAGAGAGGACCGATAAACTCATCTTT.